Listed below are T cell receptor beta chains from one sample, sequenced in a study of identical twins. MiXCR was run by TCRdb on the 5' RACE reads, yielding one entry per CDR3 protein. The sample has around 530,000 distinct CDR3 sequences; roughly 15% are singletons. This sample was also put to use in a study of yellow fever vaccine responses in identical twins.

The sample comprised CD4+ T cells sorted from blood. The source of these receptors is a woman younger than 35 in good health. CDR3s include the opening cysteine and the closing phenylalanine or tryptophan. The D gene is left open where the match is weak. Expanded clones get a size class; other rows say once, few or many, or leave the size out.

v_call	j_call	d_call	clone_size	cdr3_aa	cdr3_nt
TRBV10-3	TRBJ2-1	NA	few	CAIRRDSWQFF	TGTGCCATCCGAAGGGACTCCTGGCAGTTCTTC
TRBV29-1	TRBJ2-4	NA	NA	CSGVLGNIQYF	TGCAGCGGAGTGTTGGGCAACATTCAGTACTTC
TRBV29-1	TRBJ1-1	NA	few	CSVGAPANTEAFF	TGCAGCGTTGGGGCCCCGGCGAACACTGAAGCTTTCTTT
TRBV5-1	TRBJ2-4	TRBD1	many	CASSRDSSKNIQYF	TGCGCCAGCAGCCGGGACAGTTCCAAAAACATTCAGTACTTC
TRBV11-2	TRBJ2-1	NA	many	CASSLIYEQFF	TGTGCCAGCAGCTTAATCTATGAGCAGTTCTTC
TRBV14	TRBJ2-2	NA	NA	CASSQVSGRANTGELFF	TGTGCCAGCAGCCAAGTTTCAGGGCGCGCGAACACCGGGGAGCTGTTTTTT
TRBV5-1	TRBJ1-1	NA	many	CASSLTGTSPGNAEAFF	TGCGCCAGCAGCTTGACCGGGACCTCCCCGGGGAACGCTGAAGCTTTCTTT
TRBV12-3/TRBV12-4	TRBJ1-4	NA	many	CASRRGRVNEELFF	TGTGCCAGCCGGAGAGGCAGGGTTAATGAGGAACTGTTTTTT
TRBV7-9	TRBJ2-2	TRBD2	few	CASSPGTSGRETGELFF	TGTGCCAGCAGCCCGGGGACTAGCGGGAGAGAAACCGGGGAGCTGTTTTTT
TRBV27	TRBJ2-3	NA	few	CASSSPPPLTTQYF	TGTGCCAGCAGTTCCCCTCCACCCCTCACTACGCAGTATTTT
TRBV20-1	TRBJ2-3	TRBD1	NA	CSARDTGGNTDTQYF	TGCAGTGCTAGGGATACAGGGGGAAACACAGATACGCAGTATTTT
TRBV11-1	TRBJ2-7	TRBD2	many	CASSQLPGLAGRSSYEQYF	TGTGCCAGCAGCCAGCTACCGGGACTAGCGGGAAGGAGCTCCTACGAGCAGTACTTC
TRBV7-8	TRBJ2-1	TRBD1	NA	CASSPRTGWGEQFF	TGTGCCAGCAGCCCCAGGACAGGGTGGGGTGAGCAGTTCTTC
TRBV11-2	TRBJ1-1	NA	few	CASSLGLGPEAFF	TGTGCCAGCAGCTTAGGCCTAGGGCCCGAAGCTTTCTTT